These 13 T cell receptor beta chains share one sample of origin, sequenced in a study of blood T cell repertoires in COVID-19. Generated by immunoSEQ multiplex PCR, the TCRdb table keeps only in-frame clones and is missing some. The sample includes about 86,000 clones, over 80% seen only once; the top ten take 0.85% to 1.2%. The sequenced sample was peripheral blood. These receptors originate from a human donor in a cohort sampled during active COVID-19.

V gene TRBV6-5 combines with J gene TRBJ2-7; D ambiguous. V was shortened by 5 bases and J by 3 bases, with 14 bases between the two germline ends. This CDR3 region has 14 residues. Looked up from germline, CDR1 is MNHEY and CDR2 is SVGAGI. The CDR3 nucleotides are TGTGCCAGCAGTAAATCACAGAAGCTCTACGAGCAGTACTTC. It encodes CASSKSQKLYEQYF.

Remarks on this clone: Other nucleotide sequences from this sample produce the same CDR3. This chain links TRBV29-1 with TRBJ2-1; D may be TRBD1 (6 bases). V shed 4 bases and J shed 7 bases, with 8 bases lying between them. This CDR3 region has 11 residues. CDR1 and CDR2 (germline): SQVTM, ANQGSEA. The CDR3 is CSVGQGNEQFF. The CDR3 DNA is TGCAGCGTTGGGCAGGGGAATGAGCAGTTCTTC.

The V call is TRBV5-1, the J call TRBJ2-7; 10 nucleotides match TRBD2. The CDR3 extends over 14 amino acids. V trimming: 6 bases; J trimming: 5 bases; junction bases outside the gene matches: 8. The V gene's germline CDR1 is SGHRS and CDR2 YFSETQ. In nucleotides, the CDR3 is TGCGCCAGCAAGGAACTAGCGGGATTCGACGAGCAGTACTTC. It specifies CASKELAGFDEQYF.

The chain links TRBV7-9 to TRBJ2-1, with a tentative D call TRBD2 (5 bases). The V gene's germline CDR1 is SEHNR and CDR2 FQNEAQ (reference sequence). Trimming removed 0 bases from V and 3 bases from J, with 6 bases in between. CDR3 length: 14 amino acids. CDR3 sequence reads: CASSLAGVYNEQFF. Here the CDR3 DNA reads TGTGCCAGCAGCTTAGCGGGAGTCTACAATGAGCAGTTCTTC.

The J gene is TRBJ1-5, the V gene TRBV6-5, with no clear D. This CDR3 has 13 residues. V was shortened by 0 bases and J by 6 bases, with 6 bases between the two germline ends. Looked up from germline, CDR1 is MNHEY and CDR2 is SVGAGI. The DNA of the CDR3 is TGTGCCAGCAGTTACTCGTCAGGTCAGCCCCAGCATTTT. Amino acid sequence: CASSYSSGQPQHF.

The V call is TRBV19, the J call TRBJ2-2, with 8 bases lining up with TRBD1. V dropped 6 bases and J dropped 4; count of bases not matched to a gene: 16. Looked up from germline, CDR1 is LNHDA and CDR2 is SQIVND (reference sequence). This CDR3 spans 18 amino acids. The chain's CDR3 is CASRRGSGSGGRTGELFF. The DNA of the CDR3 is TGTGCCAGTAGGAGGGGTTCGGGCTCAGGGGGCCGCACCGGGGAGCTGTTTTTT.

The V gene is TRBV27, the J gene TRBJ2-3; no definite D call. Germline V gene data show CDR1 as MNHEY and CDR2 as SMNVEV (reference sequence). V shed 5 bases and J shed 5 bases, with 5 bases lying between them. The CDR3 sequence is 11 residues long. Written as DNA, the CDR3 is TGTGCCAGCAGTCGACTAGATACGCAGTATTTT. Translating gives CASSRLDTQYF.

This clone showed up just once. This chain joins TRBV28 and TRBJ2-1, with 8 bases matching TRBD1. The germline CDR1 and CDR2 sequences are MDHEN and SYDVKM. The CDR3 spans 17 residues. V lost 4 bases, J lost 4 bases, and 12 bases stayed unmatched. CDR3 coding DNA: TGTGCCAGCAGTTCTCTTCCTGGGACAGGCAAGTACAATGAGCAGTTCTTC. Translated, it gives CASSSLPGTGKYNEQFF.

The rearrangement links TRBV9 to TRBJ1-2; 8 bases line up with TRBD1. V trimming: 2 bases; J trimming: 2 bases; junction bases outside the gene matches: 5. There are 15 residues in the CDR3. Germline-derived CDR1 and CDR2 are SGDLS and YYNGEE. The CDR3 loop is CASSVPGQANYGYTF. The CDR3 DNA follows: TGTGCCAGCAGCGTCCCGGGACAGGCCAACTATGGCTACACCTTC.

This clone was found a few times. The chain is built from TRBV14 and TRBJ2-1; D remains unclear. The CDR3 is 15 residues long. Germline V CDR1 and CDR2: SGHDN, FVKESK. V gave up 6 bases and J gave up 0 bases, with 12 bases separating them. The CDR3: CASRASASSYNEQFF. Here the CDR3 DNA reads TGTGCCAGCAGGGCAAGCGCGAGCTCCTACAATGAGCAGTTCTTC.

The chain uses TRBV3-1 (or the pseudogene TRBV3-2) and TRBJ1-4, with D tentatively TRBD1 (5 bases). Trimming stripped 4 bases from V and 0 bases from J, with 9 bases between. Germline V CDR1 and CDR2: LGHDT, YNNKEL (reference sequence). This CDR3 spans 15 amino acids. CDR3 in amino acids: CASSLTTATNEKLFF. Written as DNA, the CDR3 is TGTGCCAGCAGCCTAACGACAGCAACTAATGAAAAACTGTTTTTT.

The chain is built from TRBV19 and TRBJ2-7; 9 bases are a match to TRBD2. V lost 5 bases, J lost 2 bases, and 19 bases stayed unmatched. The CDR3 is made up of 19 amino acids. Germline-derived CDR1 and CDR2 are LNHDA and SQIVND (reference sequence). The CDR3 DNA is TGTGCCAGTAGTTCGGGGCCCAGATTCCCGGGACTAGCAGCCTACGAGCAGTACTTC. It translates to CASSSGPRFPGLAAYEQYF.

This clone was detected a few times. The rearrangement joins TRBV4-2 to TRBJ2-3; 10 positions agree with TRBD2. CDR3 length: 17 residues. CDR1 and CDR2 from the germline V gene are LGHNA and YNFKEQ. With 0 bases clipped from V and 6 bases from J, the junction kept 9 bases outside the gene matches. The CDR3: CASSQDVASGSSDTQYF. The CDR3, as DNA: TGTGCCAGCAGCCAAGACGTGGCTAGCGGGAGTTCGGATACGCAGTATTTT.